The entry below gives a single T cell receptor beta chain sequence along with its context. Assay used: immunoSEQ multiplex PCR; TCRdb lists only in-frame clones, some missing. Of approximately 490,000 clones listed, around 82% are singletons. The sample belongs to a study of shared T cell receptors in the human thymus. Germline CDR1 is MNHEY and CDR2 is SVGAGI. The CDR3 runs to 15 residues. Trimming removed 0 bases at V and 4 bases at J, with 12 bases between. This sample also belongs to another study, concerning human thymus T cells. This second study says: Unrelated individuals reportedly shared highly overlapping thymic TCR repertoires.

The V call is TRBV6-5, the J call TRBJ2-5, with a tentative D call TRBD1 (5 bases). Sequenced: thymocytes. This TCR was recovered from a boy less than two years old with a congenital heart defect. The CDR3 region is CASSYSPGKGETQYF. CDR3 DNA: TGTGCCAGCAGTTACTCCCCAGGGAAGGGAGAGACCCAGTACTTC.